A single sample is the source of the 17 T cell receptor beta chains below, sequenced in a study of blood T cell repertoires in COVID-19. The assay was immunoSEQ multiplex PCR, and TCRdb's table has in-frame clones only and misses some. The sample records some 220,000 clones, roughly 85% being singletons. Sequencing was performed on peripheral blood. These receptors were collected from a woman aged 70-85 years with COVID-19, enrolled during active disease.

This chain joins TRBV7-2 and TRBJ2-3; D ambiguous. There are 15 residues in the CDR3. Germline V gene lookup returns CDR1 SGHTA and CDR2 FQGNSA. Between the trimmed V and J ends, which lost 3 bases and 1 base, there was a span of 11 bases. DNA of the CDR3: TGTGCCAGCAGCTTCAGCAGGCAGGGCACAGATACGCAGTATTTT. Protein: CASSFSRQGTDTQYF.

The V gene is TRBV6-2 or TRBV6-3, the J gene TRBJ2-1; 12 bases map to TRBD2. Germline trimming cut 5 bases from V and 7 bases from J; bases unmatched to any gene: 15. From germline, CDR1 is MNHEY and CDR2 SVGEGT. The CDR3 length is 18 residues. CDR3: CASSDPSLAGGGRNEQFF. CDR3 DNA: TGTGCCAGCAGTGACCCTTCGCTAGCGGGAGGGGGTAGGAATGAGCAGTTCTTC.

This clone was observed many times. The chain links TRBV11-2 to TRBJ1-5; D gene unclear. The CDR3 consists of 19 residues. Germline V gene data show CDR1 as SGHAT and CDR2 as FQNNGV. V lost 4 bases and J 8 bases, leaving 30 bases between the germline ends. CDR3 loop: CASSSLRGTAQGMKEPQHF. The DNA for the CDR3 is TGTGCCAGCAGCTCACTGCGGGGAACAGCCCAAGGAATGAAAGAGCCCCAGCATTTT. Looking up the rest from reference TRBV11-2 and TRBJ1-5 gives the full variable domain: EAGVAQSPRYKIIEKRQSVAFWCNPISGHATLYWYQQILGQGPKLLIQFQNNGVVDDSQLPKDRFSAERLKGVDSTLKIQPAKLEDSAVYLCASSSLRGTAQGMKEPQHFGDGTRLSIL.

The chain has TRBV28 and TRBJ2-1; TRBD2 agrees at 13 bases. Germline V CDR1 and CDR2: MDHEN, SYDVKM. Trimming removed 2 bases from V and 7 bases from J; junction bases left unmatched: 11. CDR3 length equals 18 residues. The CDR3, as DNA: TGTGCCAGCAGTTTACCCCTCAGGACTAGCGGGAGTGTGAATGAGCAGTTCTTC. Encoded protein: CASSLPLRTSGSVNEQFF.

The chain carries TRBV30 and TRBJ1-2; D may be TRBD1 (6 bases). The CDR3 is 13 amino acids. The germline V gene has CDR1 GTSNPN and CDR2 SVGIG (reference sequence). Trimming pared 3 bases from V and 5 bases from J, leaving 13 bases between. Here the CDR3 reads CAWSAGTRYGYTF. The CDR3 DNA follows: TGTGCCTGGAGCGCCGGGACAAGATATGGCTACACCTTC.

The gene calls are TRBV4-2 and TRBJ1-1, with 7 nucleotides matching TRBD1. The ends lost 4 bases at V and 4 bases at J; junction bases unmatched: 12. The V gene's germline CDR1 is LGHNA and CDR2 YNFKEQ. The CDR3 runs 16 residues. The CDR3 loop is CASSPSSTGTVTEAFF. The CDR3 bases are TGTGCCAGCAGCCCAAGCAGTACCGGGACAGTCACTGAAGCTTTCTTT.

This chain's CDR3 is CASSSGTGGTGELFF. The DNA for the CDR3 is TGTGCCAGCAGTTCCGGGACAGGGGGGACCGGGGAGCTGTTTTTT. The chain combines TRBV27 with TRBJ2-2, with TRBD1 matching 11 bases. Germline CDR1 and CDR2: MNHEY and SMNVEV (reference sequence). The CDR3 is 15 residues long. Trimming at V came to 4 bases and at J to 5 bases, leaving 3 bases not matched to a gene.

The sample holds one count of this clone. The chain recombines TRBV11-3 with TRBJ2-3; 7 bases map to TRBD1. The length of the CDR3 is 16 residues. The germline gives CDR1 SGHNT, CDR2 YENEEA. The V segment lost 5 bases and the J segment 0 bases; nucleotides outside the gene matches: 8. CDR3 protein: CASSPGQATSTDTQYF. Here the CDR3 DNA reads TGTGCCAGCAGCCCCGGACAGGCTACTAGCACAGATACGCAGTATTTT.

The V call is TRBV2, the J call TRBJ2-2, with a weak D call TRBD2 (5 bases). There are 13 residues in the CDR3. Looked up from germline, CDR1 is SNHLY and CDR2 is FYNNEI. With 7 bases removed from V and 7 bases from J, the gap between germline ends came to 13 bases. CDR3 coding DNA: TGTGCCAGCATCCCAATACGGGACGGGGAGCTGTTTTTT. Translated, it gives CASIPIRDGELFF.

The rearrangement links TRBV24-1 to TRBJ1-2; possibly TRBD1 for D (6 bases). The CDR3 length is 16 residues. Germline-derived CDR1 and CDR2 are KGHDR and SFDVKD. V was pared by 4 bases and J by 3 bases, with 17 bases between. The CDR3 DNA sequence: TGTGCCACCAGTGACAGGACAGCCGAGACTTACTATGGCTACACCTTC. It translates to CATSDRTAETYYGYTF.

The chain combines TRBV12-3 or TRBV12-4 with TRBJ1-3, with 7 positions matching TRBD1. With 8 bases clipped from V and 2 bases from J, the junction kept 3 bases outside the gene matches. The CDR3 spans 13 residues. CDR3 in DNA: TGTGCCAGCCTCAGGGGGACTGGAAACACCATATATTTT. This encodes CASLRGTGNTIYF.

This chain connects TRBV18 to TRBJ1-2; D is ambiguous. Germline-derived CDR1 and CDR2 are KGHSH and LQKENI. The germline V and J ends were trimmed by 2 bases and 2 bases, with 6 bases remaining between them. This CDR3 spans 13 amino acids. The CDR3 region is CASSPNGNYGYTF. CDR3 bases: TGTGCCAGCTCACCAAACGGGAACTATGGCTACACCTTC.

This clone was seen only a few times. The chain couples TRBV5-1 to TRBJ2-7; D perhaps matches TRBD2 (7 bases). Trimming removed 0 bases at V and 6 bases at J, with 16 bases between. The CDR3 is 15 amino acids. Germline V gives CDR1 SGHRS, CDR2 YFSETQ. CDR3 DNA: TGCGCCAGCAGCTTGGCCGGGGGGCCCTCATTCGAGCAGTACTTC. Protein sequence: CASSLAGGPSFEQYF.

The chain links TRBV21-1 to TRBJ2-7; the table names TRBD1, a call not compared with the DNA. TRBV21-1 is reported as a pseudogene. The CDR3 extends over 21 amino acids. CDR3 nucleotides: TGTGCCAGCAGCAAAAGGGAGTTGAGGGGGTCCCATCCTAATAGCTCCTACGAGCAGTACTTC. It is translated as CASSKRELRGSHPNSSYEQYF.

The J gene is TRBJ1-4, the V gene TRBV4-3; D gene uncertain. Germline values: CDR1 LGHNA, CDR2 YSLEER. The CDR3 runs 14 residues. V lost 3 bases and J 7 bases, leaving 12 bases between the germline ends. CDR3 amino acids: CASSHGRRSEKLFF. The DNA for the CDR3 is TGCGCCAGCAGCCATGGGAGGAGGAGTGAAAAACTGTTTTTT.

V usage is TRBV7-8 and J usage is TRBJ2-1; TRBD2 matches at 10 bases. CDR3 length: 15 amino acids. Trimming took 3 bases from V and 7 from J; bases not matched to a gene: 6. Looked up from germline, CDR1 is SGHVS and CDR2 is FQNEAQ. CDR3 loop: CASSFAGLATNEQFF. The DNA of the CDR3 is TGTGCCAGCAGCTTCGCGGGACTAGCGACGAATGAGCAGTTCTTC.

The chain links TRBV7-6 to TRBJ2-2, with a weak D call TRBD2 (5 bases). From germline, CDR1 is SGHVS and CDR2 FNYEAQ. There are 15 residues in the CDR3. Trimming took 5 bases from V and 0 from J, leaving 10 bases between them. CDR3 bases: TGTGCCAGCAGCCGCCGGGGATCGAACACCGGGGAGCTGTTTTTT. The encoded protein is CASSRRGSNTGELFF.